A selection of T cell receptor beta chains follows, all from one sample in a study of Ad26.COV2.S vaccination and SARS-CoV-2 variants. Here immunoSEQ multiplex PCR was the method, and the copy in TCRdb shows in-frame clones only, minus some. This sample carries 250,000 to 300,000 clones, 87% of them seen once, and the ten largest clones take about 3.1%. The source was peripheral blood, collected in a trial of Ad26.COV2.S vaccine versus placebo. All receptors come from a person between 18 and 65 years old who received the Ad26.COV2.S COVID-19 vaccine or a placebo. Both conserved end residues are part of each CDR3. D genes are given only for firm matches. Not every row has a clone size; where given, it reads once, few, many or a size class.

V	size	D	length	J	CDR3	DNA
TRBV4-1	NA	NA	16	TRBJ2-3	CASSQLDLMVRDTQYF	TGCGCCAGCAGCCAACTAGACCTTATGGTAAGAGATACGCAGTATTTT
TRBV4-2	NA	NA	14	TRBJ1-1	CASSQEGRDTEAFF	TGTGCCAGCAGCCAAGAGGGGAGGGACACTGAAGCTTTCTTT
TRBV6-1	NA	NA	14	TRBJ2-7	CASSEVVRSYEQYF	TGTGCCAGCAGTGAAGTGGTCAGGTCCTACGAGCAGTACTTC
TRBV6-5	once	TRBD1	14	TRBJ1-2	CASIPYRGHAGYTF	TGTGCCAGCATCCCATACAGGGGGCATGCTGGCTACACCTTC
TRBV29-1	many	NA	13	TRBJ1-1	CSVGRTVNTEAFF	TGCAGCGTTGGTAGGACGGTGAACACTGAAGCTTTCTTT
TRBV6-6	NA	NA	13	TRBJ2-7	CASRPQPTYEQYF	TGTGCCAGCCGACCTCAACCCACCTACGAGCAGTACTTC
TRBV2	NA	NA	15	TRBJ2-2	CASSEWSGNTGELFF	TGTGCCAGCAGTGAATGGTCGGGGAACACCGGGGAGCTGTTTTTT
TRBV10-3	once	NA	15	TRBJ2-2	CAISVDTTRTGELFF	TGTGCCATCAGTGTAGATACTACGAGGACCGGGGAGCTGTTTTTT
TRBV5-1	NA	NA	15	TRBJ1-1	CASSPSRGENTEAFF	TGCGCCAGCTCGCCCTCGAGGGGGGAGAACACTGAAGCTTTCTTT
TRBV3-1/TRBV3-2	once	NA	13	TRBJ2-7	CASSYSGTYEQYF	TGTGCCAGCAGCTATAGCGGAACCTACGAGCAGTACTTC
TRBV5-1	few	TRBD1	14	TRBJ2-2	CAGPGTGGTGELFF	TGCGCCGGCCCCGGGACAGGGGGCACCGGGGAGCTGTTTTTT
TRBV2	NA	TRBD1	15	TRBJ2-3	CASSPRDRGTDTQYF	TGTGCCAGCAGCCCCCGGGACAGGGGCACAGATACGCAGTATTTT
TRBV10-3	NA	NA	16	TRBJ1-1	CAISESSDSLGVEAFF	TGTGCCATCAGTGAGTCATCGGACAGCCTTGGGGTTGAAGCTTTCTTT
TRBV6-1	NA	TRBD1	14	TRBJ1-1	CASSTGTGVTEAFF	TGTGCCAGCAGTACCGGGACAGGGGTCACTGAAGCTTTCTTT
TRBV19	NA	NA	17	TRBJ1-1	CASSNPGPTFMNTEAFF	TGTGCCAGTAGCAACCCGGGGCCGACGTTTATGAACACTGAAGCTTTCTTT
TRBV6-2/TRBV6-3	NA	NA	12	TRBJ2-1	CASSYGGDEQFF	TGTGCCAGCAGTTACGGGGGAGACGAGCAGTTCTTC
TRBV29-1	NA	NA	12	TRBJ2-5	CSVEPQGETQYF	TGCAGCGTTGAACCTCAGGGGGAGACCCAGTACTTC
TRBV6-5	NA	NA	15	TRBJ2-7	CASRGGIGVSYEQYF	TGTGCCAGCAGGGGCGGGATTGGGGTCTCCTACGAGCAGTACTTC
TRBV9	once	TRBD2	15	TRBJ2-5	CASSVVPGGEETQYF	TGTGCCAGCAGCGTAGTCCCGGGAGGTGAAGAGACCCAGTACTTC
TRBV30	NA	NA	13	TRBJ2-5	CAWSVRAQETQYF	TGTGCCTGGAGTGTACGGGCCCAAGAGACCCAGTACTTC
TRBV3-1/TRBV3-2	NA	TRBD1	15	TRBJ2-3	CASSQSGGNTDTQYF	TGTGCCAGCAGCCAATCAGGGGGTAACACAGATACGCAGTATTTT
TRBV28	NA	TRBD1	15	TRBJ2-5	CASRPPGQGRETQYF	TGTGCCAGCAGGCCCCCGGGACAGGGTAGAGAGACCCAGTACTTC
TRBV29-1	NA	TRBD2	17	TRBJ2-7	CSVRAGLAGGPYYEQYF	TGCAGCGTTCGTGCGGGACTAGCGGGAGGGCCCTACTACGAGCAGTACTTC
TRBV19	NA	NA	15	TRBJ2-1	CASSQGRVVGNEQFF	TGTGCCAGTAGTCAGGGCAGGGTCGTTGGGAATGAGCAGTTCTTC
TRBV11-2	NA	NA	13	TRBJ1-1	CASSLALYTEAFF	TGTGCCAGCAGCTTAGCTCTCTACACTGAAGCTTTCTTT
TRBV3-1/TRBV3-2	NA	NA	14	TRBJ1-2	CASSQPTDNYGYTF	TGTGCCAGCAGCCAGCCGACGGATAACTATGGCTACACCTTC
TRBV20-1	once	NA	14	TRBJ2-3	CSASPPVRTDTQYF	TGCAGTGCTAGTCCCCCTGTGCGCACAGATACGCAGTATTTT
TRBV27	NA	TRBD1	14	TRBJ2-1	CASSETGPWDEQFF	TGTGCCAGCAGTGAGACAGGGCCCTGGGATGAGCAGTTCTTC
TRBV20-1	NA	NA	11	TRBJ2-3	CSVQGPDTQYF	TGCAGTGTACAGGGTCCCGATACGCAGTATTTT
TRBV3-1/TRBV3-2	NA	NA	13	TRBJ1-5	CASSQDPSQPQHF	TGTGCCAGCAGCCAGGACCCCAGTCAGCCCCAGCATTTT
TRBV12-5	NA	TRBD1	20	TRBJ1-4	CASGLAPGQVVYATNEKLFF	TGTGCTAGTGGTTTGGCACCCGGACAGGTAGTGTATGCAACTAATGAAAAACTGTTTTTT
TRBV10-3	NA	NA	13	TRBJ2-5	CATAARIQETQYF	TGTGCCACCGCTGCTCGGATACAAGAGACCCAGTACTTC
TRBV3-1/TRBV3-2	NA	NA	13	TRBJ1-5	CASSHGTNQPQHF	TGTGCCAGCAGCCACGGCACCAATCAGCCCCAGCATTTT
TRBV7-3	NA	NA	15	TRBJ2-3	CASSLRGLYTDTQYF	TGTGCCAGCAGCTTAAGGGGGTTATACACAGATACGCAGTATTTT
TRBV19	NA	TRBD2	17	TRBJ2-3	CASSNARSGDRGDTQYF	TGTGCCAGTAGTAATGCCCGGAGCGGGGACCGTGGGGATACGCAGTATTTT
TRBV7-9	NA	TRBD1	17	TRBJ2-6	CASSLGTGEAGANVLTF	TGTGCCAGCAGCTTAGGGACAGGGGAAGCTGGGGCCAACGTCCTGACTTTC
TRBV5-6	NA	NA	15	TRBJ2-7	CASSTGPGVKGEQYF	TGTGCCAGCAGCACAGGGCCAGGGGTGAAGGGCGAGCAGTACTTC
TRBV7-2	NA	TRBD1	15	TRBJ1-2	CASSLHQGAGDGYTF	TGTGCCAGCAGCTTACACCAGGGGGCCGGTGATGGCTACACCTTC
TRBV10-3	NA	TRBD2	16	TRBJ2-1	CAISESAGKSYNEQFF	TGTGCCATCAGTGAGTCAGCGGGGAAATCCTACAATGAGCAGTTCTTC
TRBV5-4	NA	NA	14	TRBJ2-3	CASSLTGFTDTQYF	TGTGCCAGCAGCTTGACAGGGTTCACAGATACGCAGTATTTT
TRBV9	NA	NA	14	TRBJ1-2	CASSLTGFDYGYTF	TGTGCCAGCAGCCTCACTGGGTTCGACTATGGCTACACCTTC
TRBV24-1	NA	NA	16	TRBJ2-3	CATSDLGPTGRDTQYF	TGTGCCACCAGTGATTTGGGACCAACTGGGAGAGATACGCAGTATTTT
TRBV5-4	few	NA	13	TRBJ2-7	CASSNNQKYEQYF	TGTGCCAGCAGCAACAATCAGAAATACGAGCAGTACTTC
TRBV19	NA	NA	14	TRBJ1-4	CASAPVATNEKLFF	TGTGCCAGTGCCCCTGTTGCAACTAATGAAAAACTGTTTTTT
TRBV5-1	NA	NA	17	TRBJ1-6	CASSPFGTAGGNSPLHF	TGCGCCAGCAGCCCGTTCGGGACTGCGGGCGGGAATTCACCCCTCCACTTT
TRBV6-6	NA	TRBD1	14	TRBJ1-2	CASSLLTGGYGYTF	TGTGCCAGCAGTCTACTGACAGGGGGCTATGGCTACACCTTC
TRBV11-3	NA	NA	14	TRBJ2-1	CASSHNPGGSEQFF	TGTGCCAGCAGCCATAATCCTGGCGGGTCTGAGCAGTTCTTC
TRBV25-1	NA	NA	16	TRBJ1-2	CASSEYNQGAPAGYTF	TGTGCCAGCAGTGAATATAATCAAGGGGCTCCCGCTGGCTACACCTTC
TRBV4-2	NA	NA	14	TRBJ2-7	CASSQGYSSYEQYF	TGTGCCAGCAGCCAAGGTTACAGCTCCTACGAGCAGTACTTC
TRBV6-2/TRBV6-3	NA	NA	14	TRBJ1-1	CASSYQGGLLEAFF	TGTGCCAGCAGTTATCAGGGAGGGTTGCTTGAAGCTTTCTTT
TRBV9	NA	NA	14	TRBJ2-3	CASSTTGSTDTQYF	TGTGCCAGCAGCACAACAGGGAGCACAGATACGCAGTATTTT
TRBV7-3	NA	NA	16	TRBJ1-6	CASSSSADIVSSPLHF	TGTGCCAGCAGCTCCTCGGCCGATATCGTATCTTCACCCCTCCACTTT
TRBV6-5	NA	NA	14	TRBJ2-1	CATKGGRERNEQFF	TGTGCCACCAAGGGGGGGCGGGAGCGAAATGAGCAGTTCTTC
TRBV7-2	NA	TRBD1	15	TRBJ2-5	CASSLVQGAVKTQYF	TGTGCCAGCAGCTTAGTACAGGGGGCTGTGAAGACCCAGTACTTC